Detailed here is one T cell receptor (beta chain). V shed 5 bases and J shed 1 base, with 12 bases lying between them. The germline gives CDR1 SGHNT, CDR2 YYREEE (reference sequence). This CDR3 region has 14 residues. Use of 60 Vbeta and 13 Jbeta primers characterized the PCR. Assay used: immunoSEQ multiplex PCR; TCRdb lists only in-frame clones, some missing. The data contain about 110,000 clones, approximately 86% of them singletons. These data originate in a study of cytomegalovirus exposure and HLA in healthy donors. The receptor was derived from a man aged 35-49 years in good health and CMV-seronegative. The sequenced sample consisted of PBMCs. The chain recombines TRBV5-4 with TRBJ1-1; a possible D gene is TRBD1 (6 bases). In DNA, the CDR3 is TGTGCCAGCAGACCGCAGGGGAGGAACACTGAAGCTTTCTTT. Encoded protein: CASRPQGRNTEAFF.